Here is one T cell receptor (beta chain) with its context. The data stem from a study of control samples from healthy donors and cancer patients. TCRdb's copy holds only in-frame clones and misses some; the assay was immunoSEQ multiplex PCR. This sample yields 40,000 to 50,000 clones, of which more than 65% are seen a single time; roughly 17% belongs to the top ten. Sequencing was done on a sample of formalin-fixed, paraffin-embedded tissue. This receptor was identified in a male donor with melanoma.

CDR3 amino acids: CASTQGGGGYNEQFF. In DNA form, the CDR3 reads TGTGCCAGTACCCAAGGCGGGGGGGGATACAATGAGCAGTTCTTC. J is TRBJ2-1 and V is TRBV19; 9 nucleotides line up with TRBD2. CDR3 length equals 15 residues. The germline V gene has CDR1 LNHDA and CDR2 SQIVND (reference sequence). The V and J ends lost 7 bases and 4 bases, in that order; junction bases with no gene match: 8.